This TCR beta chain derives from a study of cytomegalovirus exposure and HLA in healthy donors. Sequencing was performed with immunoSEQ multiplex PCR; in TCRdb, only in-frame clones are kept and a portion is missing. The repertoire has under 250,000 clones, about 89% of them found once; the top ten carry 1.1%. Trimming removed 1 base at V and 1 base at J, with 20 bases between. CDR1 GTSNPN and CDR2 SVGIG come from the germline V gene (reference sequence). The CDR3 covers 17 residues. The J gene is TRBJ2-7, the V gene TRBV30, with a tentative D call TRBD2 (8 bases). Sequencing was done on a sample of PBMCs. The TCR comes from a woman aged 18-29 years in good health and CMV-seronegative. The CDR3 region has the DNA TGTGCCTGGAGTGGAGGGGGCAGGATAGCGGGATCCTACGAGCAGTACTTC. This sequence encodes CAWSGGGRIAGSYEQYF.